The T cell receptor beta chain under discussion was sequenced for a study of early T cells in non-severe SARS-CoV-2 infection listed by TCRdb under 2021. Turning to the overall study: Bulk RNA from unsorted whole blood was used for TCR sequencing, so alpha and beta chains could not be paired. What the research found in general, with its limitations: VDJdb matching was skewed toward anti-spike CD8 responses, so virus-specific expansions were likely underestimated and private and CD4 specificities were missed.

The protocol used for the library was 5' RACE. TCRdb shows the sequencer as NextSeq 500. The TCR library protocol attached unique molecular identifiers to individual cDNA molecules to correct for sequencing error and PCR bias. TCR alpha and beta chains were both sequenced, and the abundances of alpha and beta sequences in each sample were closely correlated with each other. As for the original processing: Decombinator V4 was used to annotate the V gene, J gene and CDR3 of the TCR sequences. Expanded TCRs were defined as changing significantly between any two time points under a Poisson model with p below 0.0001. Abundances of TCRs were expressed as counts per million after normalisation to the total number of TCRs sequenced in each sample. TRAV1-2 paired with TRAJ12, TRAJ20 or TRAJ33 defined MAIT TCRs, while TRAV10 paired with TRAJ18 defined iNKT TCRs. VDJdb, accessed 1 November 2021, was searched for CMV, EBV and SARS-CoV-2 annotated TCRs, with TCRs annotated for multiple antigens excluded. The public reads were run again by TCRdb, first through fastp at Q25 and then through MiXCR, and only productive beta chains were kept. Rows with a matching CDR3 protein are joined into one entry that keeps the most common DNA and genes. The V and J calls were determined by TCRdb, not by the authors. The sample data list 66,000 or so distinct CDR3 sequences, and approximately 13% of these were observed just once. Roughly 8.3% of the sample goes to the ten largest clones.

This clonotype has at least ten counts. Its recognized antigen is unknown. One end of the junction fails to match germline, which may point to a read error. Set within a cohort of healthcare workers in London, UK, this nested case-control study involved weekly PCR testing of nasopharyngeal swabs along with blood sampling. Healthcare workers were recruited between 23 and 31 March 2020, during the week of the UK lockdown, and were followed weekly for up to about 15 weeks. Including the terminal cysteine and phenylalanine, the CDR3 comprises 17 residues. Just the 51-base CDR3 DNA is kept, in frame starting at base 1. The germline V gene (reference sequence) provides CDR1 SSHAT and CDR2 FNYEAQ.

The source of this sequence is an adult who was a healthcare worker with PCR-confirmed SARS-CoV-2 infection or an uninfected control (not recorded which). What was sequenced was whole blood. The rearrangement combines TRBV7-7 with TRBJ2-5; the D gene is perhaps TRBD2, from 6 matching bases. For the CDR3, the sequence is CASSLSGGSGIQETQYF. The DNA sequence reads TGTGCTAGCAGCCTCAGCGGCGGTAGCGGCATTCAAGAGACCCAGTACTTC.